Listed below are T cell receptor beta chains from one sample, sequenced in a study of monozygotic twins with inflammatory bowel disease. After re-calling the 5' RACE reads, TCRdb lists one entry per CDR3 protein, DNA absent. Across around 450,000 distinct CDR3 sequences, the top ten clones capture about 2.6% of the sample. What was sequenced was blood. These receptors originate from a human donor with ulcerative colitis or Crohn's disease, or a healthy co-twin of an affected twin (not recorded which). Each CDR3 is given with its conserved first and last residue. Fields, in order: J gene, V gene, CDR3 protein.

TRBJ2-5,TRBV29-1,CSVVSGTIDRKVKTQYF
TRBJ2-2,TRBV12-3/TRBV12-4,CASSLRRLNTGELFF
TRBJ1-5,TRBV18,CASSQMGQDSEPQHF
TRBJ2-7,TRBV15,CATSRGTGPYEQYF
TRBJ2-1,TRBV7-3,CASSSGLAPNEQFF
TRBJ2-3,TRBV3-1,CASSPPGTGVTDTQYF
TRBJ2-4,TRBV7-2,CASSLQSLAKNIQYF
TRBJ2-3,TRBV2,CASGSSHTQYF
TRBJ2-1,TRBV27,CASSITGTTANEQFF
TRBJ2-3,TRBV20-1,CSANGERDLFTDTQYF
TRBJ1-2,TRBV5-1,CASSLGTLGAYGYTF
TRBJ1-5,TRBV29-1,CSVSLGGDQPQHF
TRBJ2-1,TRBV5-1,CASSLWTENIEQFF
TRBJ2-7,TRBV28,CASIRSNEQYF
TRBJ2-5,TRBV4-1,CASSQEWDRETQYF
TRBJ2-5,TRBV7-9,CASSQVGGQETQYF
TRBJ1-1,TRBV7-8,CASTLSSPRVNTEAFF
TRBJ2-3,TRBV5-1,CASSSLGGVRDTQYF
TRBJ2-1,TRBV20-1,CSARSTGVESYNEQFF
TRBJ1-2,TRBV6-1,CASSQDRPLNYGYTF
TRBJ1-5,TRBV4-3,CASSQDAGQPQHF
TRBJ2-7,TRBV4-3,CASSRSTEGEQFF
TRBJ2-7,TRBV18,CASSPARISYEQYF
TRBJ2-7,TRBV28,CASSGTNTYEQYF
TRBJ1-1,TRBV20-1,CSASDTLRTEAFF
TRBJ2-3,TRBV7-2,CASTGGGAGDTQYF
TRBJ1-2,TRBV29-1,CSDAARGDHGYTF
TRBJ1-2,TRBV27,CASSLSTGTGGYTF
TRBJ2-1,TRBV28,CASSFPRTDGEQFF
TRBJ1-5,TRBV29-1,CSAQAGVNQPQHF
TRBJ2-7,TRBV28,CASSFRDRAYEQYF
TRBJ2-3,TRBV5-1,CASSLKRGGDTQYF
TRBJ2-7,TRBV19,CASSIFGVYQAGATYEQYF
TRBJ2-7,TRBV20-1,CSARDPGGLEQYF
TRBJ1-6,TRBV3-1,CASSHRGLSPYNSPLHF
TRBJ2-5,TRBV6-5,CASSYFGETQYF
TRBJ2-7,TRBV4-2,CASSQVEAGGYEQYF
TRBJ2-4,TRBV7-9,CASSLGNIQYF
TRBJ2-5,TRBV2,CASSEVLVRIQETQYF
TRBJ2-5,TRBV28,CASSTLWNSQETQYF
TRBJ2-1,TRBV5-6,CASRKAGYNEQFF
TRBJ1-2,TRBV28,CASRYPRTGGDGYTF
TRBJ2-7,TRBV7-9,CASSLSGLSYEQYF
TRBJ1-5,TRBV19,CASSIDPDQPQHF
TRBJ1-2,TRBV6-5,CASKQNNYGYTF
TRBJ2-3,TRBV7-2,CASSTRTRGFTDTQYF
TRBJ2-3,TRBV12-3/TRBV12-4,CASSFLAGGVDTQYF
TRBJ2-3,TRBV25-1,CASRTGGGTDTQYF
TRBJ2-3,TRBV18,CASSPSTGTDTQYF
TRBJ1-5,TRBV19,CATLTGHLSNQPQHF
TRBJ2-3,TRBV20-1,CSAKTSGSTDTQYF
TRBJ2-1,TRBV5-1,CASSYGDNEQFF
TRBJ1-1,TRBV5-1,CASSLAQGNTEAFF
TRBJ2-1,TRBV7-2,CASSLYGGGLSYNEQFF
TRBJ1-5,TRBV20-1,CSAPRDREEPQHF
TRBJ2-7,TRBV11-3,CASSFRDGDYEQYF
TRBJ2-7,TRBV25-1,CASSPLNRGVYEQYF